This TCR beta chain is drawn from a study of CD8 T cells in ankylosing spondylitis. General study findings and limits: Enrichment of disease-linked clones was reportedly significant in matched ankylosing spondylitis synovial fluid.

V shed 3 bases, J shed 3 bases, and the junction held 13 bases outside the gene matches. The CDR3 covers 19 residues. CDR1 is LGHNA, CDR2 YNFKEQ, per germline. This clonotype was detected a few times. Its antigen is undetermined. In TCRdb, the 5' RACE reads were re-called with MiXCR into one record per CDR3 protein. This table has 100,000 to 150,000 distinct CDR3 sequences, around 9.3% appearing once. This TCR was sampled from a male donor with ankylosing spondylitis or in good health (not recorded which). Source material: blood, either unsorted or a sorted T cell fraction (not recorded which). This sequence joins TRBV4-2 and TRBJ2-7; 14 nucleotides agree with TRBD2. Here the CDR3 DNA reads TGTGCCAGCAGCCACGACATGCCGGGACTAGCGGGAGCTTACTACGAGCAGTACTTC. Its translation is CASSHDMPGLAGAYYEQYF.